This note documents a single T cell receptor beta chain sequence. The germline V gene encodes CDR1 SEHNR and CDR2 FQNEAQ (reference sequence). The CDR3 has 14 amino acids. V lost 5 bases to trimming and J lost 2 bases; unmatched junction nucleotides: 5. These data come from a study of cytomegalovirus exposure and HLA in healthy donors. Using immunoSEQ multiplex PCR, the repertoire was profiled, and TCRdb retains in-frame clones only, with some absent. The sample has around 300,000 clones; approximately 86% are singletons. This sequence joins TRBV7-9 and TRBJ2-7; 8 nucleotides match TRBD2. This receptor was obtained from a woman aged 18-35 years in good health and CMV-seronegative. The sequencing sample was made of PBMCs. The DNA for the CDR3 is TGTGCCAGCAGCGGGGACGGGAGGGCCTACGAGCAGTACTTC. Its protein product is CASSGDGRAYEQYF.